This T cell receptor beta chain stems from a study of tumor and adjacent non-tumor tissue in lung cancer (dated by TCRdb to between 2018 and 2020). Background on the whole study: Of the cohort, eleven to twelve patients had adenocarcinoma, 2 had squamous cell carcinoma and 1 had small cell lung cancer. Among the roughly 15 patients, ages ranged from roughly 31 to 76 years, some ten were men and 5 were women, and disease was TNM stage I to III. Sequencing generated a total of 130,000,000 or so productive TCRbeta reads, averaging roughly 4.3 million reads per sample. The study compared bulk TCRbeta repertoires between lung tumor tissue and matched distant non-tumor lung tissue from more than twelve lung cancer patients. TCRbeta CDR3 sequencing was performed on under 35 paired specimens, with one tumor sample and one normal lung sample collected per patient. Findings and caveats that apply to the study as a whole: Neither the sequencing platform nor unique molecular identifiers are named or mentioned anywhere in the methods. Significantly higher TCR diversity was found in younger patients, and higher tumor TCR diversity was associated with shorter overall and disease-free survival. Only about 15 patients were in the cohort, and the authors stated that larger samples and more detailed clinical data are needed. Peripheral blood was not sequenced, so blood TCRbeta repertoires in these lung cancer patients were not examined. Tumor tissue showed significantly higher TCR diversity (inverse Simpson) than normal lung tissue, at roughly 390 vs 170 (P = 0.0075, Mann-Whitney U test). In normal lung, the top 100 clones accounted for a significantly larger cumulative share of the repertoire than in tumor tissue.

For CDR1 and CDR2, the germline V gene (reference sequence) lists GTSNPN and SVGIG. The CDR3 starts with the cysteine, ends with the phenylalanine, and has 14 residues. Only the CDR3 portion is preserved as DNA: 42 bases, with reading frame beginning at the first base. The library relied on multiplex PCR. The instrument given in TCRdb is Illumina HiSeq 2500. Following protocols modified from ARM-PCR, the researchers constructed TCRbeta libraries through three rounds of nested PCR with primers (Table S4). Before sequencing, PCR products in the 200-500 bp range were cut out of the gel and cleaned up using the QIAquick gel extraction kit. The source study handled its data this way. Reads were cleaned using Trimmomatic, were merged into complete CDR3 sequences using FLASH, and were assigned to V(D)J germline segments using MiTCR. VDJtools was used to compute clonal diversity as the inverse Simpson's index. In-frame sequences without a premature stop codon were defined as productive reads. Through fastp at Q25 and MiXCR, TCRdb rebuilt clones from the public reads, retaining in-frame beta chains. Each CDR3 protein appears once, grouped with its most common genes and DNA. V and J calls and clone size were set by TCRdb, not the authors. The sample table contains over 130,000 distinct CDR3 sequences; only one count was recorded for roughly 66% of them. 15% to 20% of the sample belongs to the ten largest clones.

RNA was isolated from bulk, unsorted tissue, and RNA quality was assessed with a NanoDrop ND-1000 and an Agilent 2100. Newly diagnosed lung cancer patients without prior chemotherapy who had been admitted for thoracic surgery in China between August and November 2014 were enrolled as donors. Patients who had received previous radiotherapy or chemotherapy, or who had another concurrent cancer, were excluded from the study. Surgical tissue pieces of 1-2 cm3 were preserved in RNAlater solution and were kept at -80 degrees C until use. With respect to this clonotype: No cognate antigen has been identified for it. Its ends do not fully match the called genes, so a read error is possible.

This chain is built from TRBV30 and TRBJ2-5; the D segment could be TRBD1, given 6 matching bases. The clonotype comes from a man aged 55 to 70 with small cell lung cancer. The sample was lung tumor tissue. The DNA sequence is as follows: TGTACCTGGAGTCGGGACAAGTACCAAGAGACCCAGTACTTC. It is translated as CTWSRDKYQETQYF.